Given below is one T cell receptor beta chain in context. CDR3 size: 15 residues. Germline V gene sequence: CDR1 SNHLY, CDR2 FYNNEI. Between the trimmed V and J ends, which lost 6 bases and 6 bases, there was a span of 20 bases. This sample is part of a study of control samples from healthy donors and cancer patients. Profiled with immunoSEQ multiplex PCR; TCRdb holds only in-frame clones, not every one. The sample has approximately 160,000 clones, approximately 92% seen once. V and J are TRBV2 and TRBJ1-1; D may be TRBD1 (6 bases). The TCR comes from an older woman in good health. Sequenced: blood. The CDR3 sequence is CASRKIARGQPEAFF. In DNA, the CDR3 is TGTGCCAGCAGGAAAATAGCGCGGGGGCAACCTGAAGCTTTCTTT.